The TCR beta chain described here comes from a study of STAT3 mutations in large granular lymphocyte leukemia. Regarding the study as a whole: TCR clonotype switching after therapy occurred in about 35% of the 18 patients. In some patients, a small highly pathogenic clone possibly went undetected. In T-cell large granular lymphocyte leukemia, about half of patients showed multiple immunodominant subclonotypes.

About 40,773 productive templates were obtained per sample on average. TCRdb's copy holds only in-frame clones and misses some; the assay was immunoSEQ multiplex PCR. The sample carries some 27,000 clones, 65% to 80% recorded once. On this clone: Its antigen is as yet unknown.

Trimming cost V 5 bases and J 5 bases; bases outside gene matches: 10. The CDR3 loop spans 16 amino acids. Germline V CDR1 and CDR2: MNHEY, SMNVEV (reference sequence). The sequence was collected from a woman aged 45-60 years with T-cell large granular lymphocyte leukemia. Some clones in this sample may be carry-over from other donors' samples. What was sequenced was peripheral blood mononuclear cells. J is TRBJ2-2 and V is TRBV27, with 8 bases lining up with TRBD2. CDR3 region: CASSPSAGVVTGELFF. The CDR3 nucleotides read TGTGCCAGCAGTCCTTCAGCGGGAGTGGTTACCGGGGAGCTGTTTTTT.